The 4 T cell receptor beta chains below were found in one sample sequenced in a study of CD8+CD57+ T cells in acquired aplastic anemia. Patients picked for sequencing had shown CD8+CD57+ cell expansion detected by flow cytometry. For CDR3 and TCR beta VDJ profiling, genomic DNA was the template used. MiXCR, run by TCRdb on the reads, gives a single entry per CDR3 protein. The repertoire holds roughly 260,000 distinct CDR3 sequences, with around 46% as singletons. The sequencing input was sorted CD4+, CD8+, or CD8+CD57+ T cells (not recorded which) from PBMCs. The receptors originated from a human donor with aplastic anemia.

The rearrangement uses TRBV20-1 and TRBJ1-2, with D possibly being TRBD1 (5 bases). Germline CDR1 is DFQATT and CDR2 is SNEGSKA (reference sequence). The length of the CDR3 is 13 residues. Trimming cost V 0 bases and J 4 bases, with 9 bases left between them. DNA of the CDR3: TGCAGTGCTAGAGATGGGACGGCCTATGGCTACACCTTC. Translating it yields CSARDGTAYGYTF.

The chain is built from TRBV19 and TRBJ1-5; 7 bases agree with TRBD1. The germline gives CDR1 LNHDA, CDR2 SQIVND (reference sequence). The V and J ends lost 2 bases and 12 bases, in that order; junction bases with no gene match: 4. This CDR3 has 12 residues. The CDR3 nucleotides are TGTGCCAGTAGTATAAGATCAGGGGGCCAGCATTTT. Translation gives CASSIRSGGQHF.

The chain carries TRBV19 and TRBJ2-1; 11 bases fit TRBD2. This CDR3 is built from 19 residues. Germline lookup yields CDR1 LNHDA and CDR2 SQIVND (reference sequence). V lost 5 bases to trimming and J lost 4 bases; unmatched junction nucleotides: 16. CDR3 residues: CASSLNPKSRLAGYNEQFF. The CDR3 nucleotides read TGTGCCAGTAGTCTCAACCCTAAAAGCAGACTAGCGGGGTACAATGAGCAGTTCTTC.

The chain employs TRBV7-2 and TRBJ2-7; TRBD1 matches 7 bases. CDR1 is SGHTA and CDR2 is FQGNSA in the germline V gene. After removal of 5 bases from V and 0 bases from J, the junction contained 7 bases not matched to a gene. The CDR3 extends over 15 amino acids. The CDR3, as DNA: TGTGCCAGCAGCCAGGACAGGAGCCCCTCCTACGAGCAGTACTTC. The encoded protein is CASSQDRSPSYEQYF. Combining the CDR3 with reference TRBV7-2 and TRBJ2-7 gives the whole variable domain GAGVSQSPSNKVTEKGKDVELRCDPISGHTALYWYRQSLGQGLEFLIYFQGNSAPDKSGLPSDRFSAERTGGSVSTLTIQRTQQEDSAVYLCASSQDRSPSYEQYFGPGTRLTVT.